The 29 T cell receptor beta chains presented below share a single source sample, sequenced in a study of blood T cells in healthy people across ages. Primers used in a second PCR of roughly 6 to 12 cycles were a sample-barcoded 5' primer and a J-beta primer mix. TCRdb independently ran MiXCR on the 5' RACE reads; one entry per CDR3 protein. In the table there are 700,000 to 900,000 distinct CDR3 sequences, 20% to 30% of which are singletons. These data were also reused for a study on T cells of mothers and their children.

What was sequenced was blood. The receptors were gathered from a boy aged 10-17 years in good health.

The chain joins TRBV20-1 to TRBJ2-5, with TRBD1 matching 9 bases. The J call may be in error: the DNA end matches TRBJ2-1 better. The CDR3 runs to 16 residues. Germline assignment: CDR1 DFQATT and CDR2 SNEGSKA (reference sequence). CDR3 region: CSAKPWGGQGYNEQFF. The CDR3 bases are TGCAGTGCTAAACCCTGGGGAGGACAGGGGTACAATGAGCAGTTCTTC.

Only a few counts were recorded for this clonotype. The rearrangement joins TRBV10-3 to TRBJ2-7, with D maybe TRBD1 (6 bases). The CDR3 extends over 11 amino acids. Germline CDR1 ENHRY, CDR2 SYGVKD. The ends were cut back, 9 bases at V and 6 bases at J, with 12 bases in the middle. CDR3 region: CAMGASLEQYF. For the CDR3, the DNA is TGTGCCATGGGGGCCTCCCTCGAGCAGTACTTC.

This clonotype was detected a few times. The chain combines TRBV5-1 with TRBJ2-6; D is unclear. Deletions cut 4 bases from V and 2 bases from J, with 7 bases between. This CDR3 is built from 14 residues. CDR1 and CDR2 from the germline V gene are SGHRS and YFSETQ. The CDR3 region is CASSPIAGANVLTF. The CDR3 nucleotides are TGCGCCAGCAGCCCGATCGCTGGGGCCAACGTCCTGACTTTC.

This clonotype was seen many times. As DNA, the CDR3 is TGTGCCAGCAGTGCGGGACTAGCGGGGGGGCTAGAGACCCAGTACTTC. Protein product: CASSAGLAGGLETQYF. The rearrangement uses TRBV2 and TRBJ2-5; 16 positions agree with TRBD2. The CDR3 runs 16 residues. CDR1 and CDR2 from the germline V gene are SNHLY and FYNNEI. After removal of 4 bases from V and 4 bases from J, the junction contained 3 bases not matched to a gene.

The chain recombines TRBV28 with TRBJ2-3; the D gene is possibly TRBD1 (7 bases). CDR1 and CDR2 from the germline V gene are MDHEN and SYDVKM. The CDR3 has 13 amino acids. With 7 bases removed from V and 6 bases from J, the gap between germline ends came to 14 bases. This chain's CDR3 is CASTGRGADTQYF. The DNA of the CDR3 is TGTGCCAGCACGGGCAGGGGGGCGGATACGCAGTATTTT.

This clonotype turned up a few times. The chain employs TRBV5-1 and TRBJ2-3, with TRBD2 identical over 13 bases. J was trimmed by 5 bases and V by 4 bases; bases with no gene match: 7. This CDR3 has 16 amino acids. Per germline, CDR1 SGHRS and CDR2 YFSETQ. CDR3 sequence: CASSLLAGGPLDTQYF. In DNA form, the CDR3 reads TGCGCCAGCAGCCTACTAGCGGGGGGGCCTTTAGATACGCAGTATTTT.

The chain is built from TRBV5-1 and TRBJ2-1; D not certain. Trimming stripped 0 bases from V and 10 bases from J, with 14 bases between. The length of the CDR3 is 14 residues. Per germline, CDR1 SGHRS and CDR2 YFSETQ. CDR3 loop: CASSLATAIKEQFF. CDR3 DNA: TGCGCCAGCAGCTTGGCTACAGCCATCAAGGAGCAGTTCTTC.

This chain uses TRBV6-5 with TRBJ2-1; D ambiguous. The CDR3 covers 15 residues. CDR1 and CDR2 (germline): MNHEY, SVGAGI. V was trimmed by 2 bases and J by 0 bases, leaving 8 bases between them. The CDR3 DNA follows: TGTGCCAGCAGTTACGCCTCACTCTCCTACAATGAGCAGTTCTTC. The encoded protein is CASSYASLSYNEQFF.

This clonotype has a handful of counts. This chain joins TRBV29-1 and TRBJ2-5, with 7 bases fitting TRBD1. The CDR3 consists of 11 residues. With 7 bases clipped from V and 2 bases from J, the junction kept 1 base outside the gene matches. Germline V gene lookup returns CDR1 SQVTM and CDR2 ANQGSEA. The CDR3 nucleotides are TGCAGCGGGGACAGACAAGAGACCCAGTACTTC. This translates into CSGDRQETQYF.

The rearrangement uses TRBV12-3 or TRBV12-4 and TRBJ2-5, with D possibly matching TRBD2 (5 bases). The CDR3 length is 14 residues. V was trimmed by 5 bases and J by 4 bases, leaving 14 bases between them. The CDR3 reads CASSEQSRGETQYF. CDR3 nucleotide sequence: TGTGCCAGCAGTGAACAATCCCGGGGAGAGACCCAGTACTTC.

This clonotype was detected only a few times. The chain couples TRBV15 to TRBJ1-4, with TRBD1 as a possible D gene (6 bases). V was clipped by 3 bases and J by 5 bases, with 19 bases between them. Germline CDR1 and CDR2: LNHNV and YYDKDF (reference sequence). This CDR3 region has 17 residues. Here the CDR3 reads CATSSLPSHRENEKLFF. The CDR3 DNA follows: TGTGCCACCAGCAGCCTCCCCAGTCACAGGGAGAATGAAAAACTGTTTTTT. The full variable domain, with the rest looked up from reference TRBV15 and TRBJ1-4, is DAMVIQNPRYQVTQFGKPVTLSCSQTLNHNVMYWYQQKSSQAPKLLFHYYDKDFNNEADTPDNFQSRRPNTSFCFLDIRSPGLGDTAMYLCATSSLPSHRENEKLFFGSGTQLSVL.

This rearrangement joins TRBV11-2 to TRBJ2-7; D not resolved. This CDR3 region has 11 residues. V shed 6 bases and J shed 6 bases, with 9 bases lying between them. Germline values: CDR1 SGHAT, CDR2 FQNNGV. The CDR3 is CASRRHSEQYF. The CDR3 DNA reads as TGTGCCAGCAGACGCCATAGCGAGCAGTACTTC.

This sequence joins TRBV5-1 and TRBJ2-3; D tentatively fits TRBD1 or TRBD2 (7 bases each). V lost 4 bases and J lost 4, with 16 bases in between. The germline V gene encodes CDR1 SGHRS and CDR2 YFSETQ. There are 15 residues in the CDR3. The chain's CDR3 is CASSQGGIEADTQYF. The CDR3 nucleotides read TGCGCCAGCAGCCAGGGGGGGATAGAGGCAGATACGCAGTATTTT. Full variable domain (remainder filled in from reference TRBV5-1 and TRBJ2-3): KAGVTQTPRYLIKTRGQQVTLSCSPISGHRSVSWYQQTPGQGLQFLFEYFSETQRNKGNFPGRFSGRQFSNSRSEMNVSTLELGDSALYLCASSQGGIEADTQYFGPGTRLTVL.

This clonotype was counted between two and nine times. The chain is built from TRBV19 and TRBJ2-5; maybe TRBD2 (5 bases). V gave up 7 bases and J gave up 7 bases, with 10 bases separating them. The CDR3 consists of 11 residues. Germline lookup yields CDR1 LNHDA and CDR2 SQIVND (reference sequence). The CDR3 protein is CASTSGGTQYF. In DNA, the CDR3 is TGTGCCAGTACCTCCGGAGGGACCCAGTACTTC.

The chain combines TRBV29-1 with TRBJ1-1, with 7 bases aligning to TRBD1. Germline-derived CDR1 and CDR2 are SQVTM and ANQGSEA. Unmatched junction bases numbered 5, after V lost 3 bases and J lost 1 base. The CDR3 has 14 residues. The CDR3 DNA reads TGCAGCGTTGAGGGAGGGGACAGGAACACTGAAGCTTTCTTT. Translating gives CSVEGGDRNTEAFF.

This clonotype was observed a handful of times. V gene TRBV20-1 combines with J gene TRBJ2-7; TRBD1 matches 7 bases. Germline loops: CDR1 DFQATT, CDR2 SNEGSKA (reference sequence). The CDR3 covers 14 residues. Germline trimming cut 2 bases from V and 3 bases from J; bases unmatched to any gene: 7. The DNA of the CDR3 is TGCAGTGCTAGATCCCAGACAGGGCTCTACGAGCAGTACTTC. Its protein is CSARSQTGLYEQYF.

This clonotype was recorded only once. The conserved phenylalanine or tryptophan is not found at the CDR3 terminus, so this likely reflects a read error. This chain connects TRBV7-8 to TRBJ2-5; D possibly matches TRBD1 or TRBD2 (5 bases each). The end of the DNA is better explained by TRBJ2-7, so the J call may be wrong. CDR3 length equals 12 residues. CDR1 and CDR2 (germline): SGHVS, FQNEAQ. CDR3 sequence (DNA): TGTGCCAGCAGCTTTTCGGGACACGAGCAGTACCTC. It is translated as CASSFSGHEQYL.

This clonotype was picked up a small number of times. This chain connects TRBV25-1 to TRBJ2-5, with D unresolved. The DNA end lines up better with TRBJ2-7; the J call may be wrong. The germline V gene has CDR1 MGHDK and CDR2 SYGVNS. The CDR3 is 15 residues long. The CDR3 is CASSESDASSYEQYF. DNA for the CDR3: TGTGCCAGCAGTGAATCGGACGCTAGCTCCTACGAGCAGTACTTC.

The sample holds a few counts of this clonotype. The chain employs TRBV24-1 and TRBJ2-1, with D perhaps matching TRBD2 (6 bases). V was shortened by 2 bases and J by 0 bases, with 10 bases between the two germline ends. The germline gives CDR1 KGHDR, CDR2 SFDVKD. The CDR3 has 16 residues. CDR3: CATSDWAGSSYNEQFF. CDR3 DNA: TGTGCCACCAGTGATTGGGCGGGGAGCTCCTACAATGAGCAGTTCTTC.

The chain uses TRBV28 and TRBJ2-7; 15 nucleotides line up with TRBD2. The junction had 9 bases not matched to a gene; V was cut back by 4 bases and J by 5 bases. The CDR3 contains 17 residues. Germline V lookup: CDR1 MDHEN, CDR2 SYDVKM. In nucleotides, the CDR3 is TGTGCCAGCAGTTACTGGACTAGCGGGGGGGCCGAGGACGAGCAGTACTTC. It encodes CASSYWTSGGAEDEQYF.

This chain uses TRBV7-3 with TRBJ2-2; TRBD2 matches 11 bases. The CDR3 loop spans 16 amino acids. V was clipped by 5 bases and J by 6 bases; unmatched bases: 8. Per germline, CDR1 SGHTA and CDR2 FQGTGA. The CDR3 here is CASSNLAGGHAGELFF. CDR3 sequence (DNA): TGTGCCAGCAGCAACTTAGCGGGGGGGCACGCCGGGGAGCTGTTTTTT.

The V gene is TRBV6-2 or TRBV6-3, the J gene TRBJ2-1, with 10 nucleotides matching TRBD2. Germline V lookup: CDR1 MNHEY, CDR2 SVGEGT. CDR3 length: 15 residues. With V trimmed by 7 bases and J by 2 bases, 5 bases remained unmatched. The CDR3: CASNLAGEAYNEQFF. The CDR3 coding sequence is TGTGCCAGCAACCTAGCGGGGGAGGCCTACAATGAGCAGTTCTTC.

About this clonotype: One end of the junction does not line up with germline, which may come from a read error. The rearrangement uses TRBV28 and TRBJ1-5, with D possibly being TRBD1 (5 bases). Germline V gene data show CDR1 as MDHEN and CDR2 as SYDVKM. The CDR3 loop spans 15 amino acids. This CDR3 reads CASSSGREGNQPRHF. In nucleotides, the CDR3 is TGTGCCAGCAGTTCAGGCAGGGAAGGCAATCAGCCCCGGCATTTT.

This clonotype was counted many times. The rearrangement joins TRBV5-6 to TRBJ2-1; D is undetermined. V lost 3 bases to trimming and J lost 5 bases, with 3 bases between them. The CDR3 runs to 11 residues. Per germline, CDR1 SGHDT and CDR2 YYEEEE. The CDR3 here is CASSYDNEQFF. CDR3 DNA sequence: TGTGCCAGCAGCTACGACAATGAGCAGTTCTTC.

This clonotype was observed a few times. This chain connects TRBV29-1 to TRBJ1-2; 12 nucleotides line up with TRBD1. V lost 4 bases and J lost 7; bases outside the gene matches: 19. Germline V gives CDR1 SQVTM, CDR2 ANQGSEA. There are 18 residues in the CDR3. Here the CDR3 DNA reads TGCAGCGTTGGTCACCTTGGGACAGGGGGCGCTCAGTCCAGTGGCTACACCTTC. Translation: CSVGHLGTGGAQSSGYTF.

The genes are TRBV27 and TRBJ1-5; tentatively, D is TRBD1 (6 bases). CDR1 and CDR2 from the germline V gene are MNHEY and SMNVEV (reference sequence). The CDR3 is 13 residues long. The V gene lost 5 bases and the J gene lost 7 bases, with 12 bases spanning the gap. CDR3 in amino acids: CASSLGHRQPQHF. In DNA form, the CDR3 reads TGTGCCAGCAGTCTGGGACATCGGCAGCCCCAGCATTTT.

The J gene is TRBJ2-1, the V gene TRBV29-1; D uncertain. The J call may be in error: the DNA end matches TRBJ2-5 better. This CDR3 has 14 amino acids. Germline V gene sequence: CDR1 SQVTM, CDR2 ANQGSEA. The CDR3 DNA follows: TGCAGCGTTCCCTACAGTCTGACGAGAAAGACCCAGTACTTC. As protein: CSVPYSLTRKTQYF.

This clonotype was seen only a few times. The J gene is TRBJ1-5, the V gene TRBV6-1; 8 bases line up with TRBD1. The J segment lost 5 bases and the V segment lost 2 bases, leaving 8 bases of the junction unmatched. The CDR3 runs to 16 residues. CDR1 MNHNS and CDR2 SASEGT come from the germline V gene. The CDR3 is CASSELPGQAYQPQHF. The CDR3 nucleotides are TGTGCCAGCAGTGAATTACCGGGACAGGCGTATCAGCCCCAGCATTTT.

This clonotype was counted between two and nine times. This chain joins TRBV14 and TRBJ1-1; no definite D call. The germline V gene has CDR1 SGHDN and CDR2 FVKESK. The CDR3 is 11 residues long. V lost 5 bases, J lost 6 bases, and 7 bases lay in between. CDR3 in DNA: TGTGCCAGCAGCGATACAGCTGAAGCTTTCTTT. It codes for CASSDTAEAFF.